This is a list of T cell receptor beta chains from one sample in a study of beta chain features in type 1 diabetes. Method: immunoSEQ multiplex PCR; TCRdb's copy keeps in-frame clones and lacks some. The sample holds 350,000 or so clones, less than 20% seen once. Material: naive CD4+ T cells from blood. The receptors here all came from a woman aged 18-35 years in good health. CDR3s include the opening cysteine and the closing phenylalanine or tryptophan. A D gene is named only where the DNA matches it firmly. The size entry is marked missing in some rows and otherwise reads once, few, many or a size class.

abundance: NA
v_gene: TRBV11-2
d_gene: NA
j_gene: TRBJ2-6
len: 14
CDR3nt: TGTGCCAGCAGCCTCAGGACTGGGGCCAACGTCCTGACTTTC
CDR3aa: CASSLRTGANVLTF

abundance: NA
v_gene: TRBV9
d_gene: NA
j_gene: TRBJ1-3
len: 14
CDR3nt: TGTGCCAGCAGCCCCGGGACTCTTAGAAACACCATATATTTT
CDR3aa: CASSPGTLRNTIYF

abundance: NA
v_gene: TRBV7-2
d_gene: NA
j_gene: TRBJ1-1
len: 13
CDR3nt: TGTGCCAGCAGCTTAACGCGGTACACTGAAGCTTTCTTT
CDR3aa: CASSLTRYTEAFF

abundance: few
v_gene: TRBV9
d_gene: TRBD1
j_gene: TRBJ1-1
len: 15
CDR3nt: TGTGCCAGCAGCTCAACCGGGACAGCCGACACTGAAGCTTTCTTT
CDR3aa: CASSSTGTADTEAFF

abundance: few
v_gene: TRBV2
d_gene: NA
j_gene: TRBJ2-1
len: 15
CDR3nt: TGTGCCAGCAGTGGGGACTCTAGCTCCTACAATGAGCAGTTCTTC
CDR3aa: CASSGDSSSYNEQFF

abundance: few
v_gene: TRBV5-1
d_gene: NA
j_gene: TRBJ2-3
len: 15
CDR3nt: TGCGCCAGCAGCTTCGGGCAGGGTTGGACAGATACGCAGTATTTT
CDR3aa: CASSFGQGWTDTQYF

abundance: NA
v_gene: TRBV2
d_gene: TRBD1
j_gene: TRBJ1-5
len: 14
CDR3nt: TGTGCCAGCCGGGACAGGGTTAGCAATCAGCCCCAGCATTTT
CDR3aa: CASRDRVSNQPQHF

abundance: NA
v_gene: TRBV30
d_gene: TRBD1
j_gene: TRBJ2-7
len: 14
CDR3nt: TGTGCCTGGACCAGGGGGCCCCCCTGGGGGGAGCAGTACTTC
CDR3aa: CAWTRGPPWGEQYF

abundance: NA
v_gene: TRBV6-5
d_gene: NA
j_gene: TRBJ2-1
len: 11
CDR3nt: TGTGCCAGCATGGGCAGCAATGAGCAGTTCTTC
CDR3aa: CASMGSNEQFF

abundance: NA
v_gene: TRBV30
d_gene: NA
j_gene: TRBJ2-7
len: 12
CDR3nt: TGTGCCTTCGGAAGACTCCCGGTCGAGCAGTACTTC
CDR3aa: CAFGRLPVEQYF

abundance: few
v_gene: TRBV29-1
d_gene: TRBD1
j_gene: TRBJ1-2
len: 15
CDR3nt: TGCAGCGTTGAGGCTCGGGACAGGGGATCGTATGGCTACACCTTC
CDR3aa: CSVEARDRGSYGYTF

abundance: NA
v_gene: TRBV11-2
d_gene: TRBD1
j_gene: TRBJ2-7
len: 15
CDR3nt: TGTGCCAGCAGCTTAGGGACAGGGGCGTTAGACGAGCAGTACTTC
CDR3aa: CASSLGTGALDEQYF

abundance: NA
v_gene: TRBV18
d_gene: NA
j_gene: TRBJ2-3
len: 16
CDR3nt: TGTGCCAGCTCACCAATTCGGGGTTCTAGCACAGATACGCAGTATTTT
CDR3aa: CASSPIRGSSTDTQYF

abundance: NA
v_gene: TRBV5-1
d_gene: TRBD2
j_gene: TRBJ2-1
len: 15
CDR3nt: TGCGCCAGCAGCGAGGGACTAGCGGGATGGAATGAGCAGTTCTTC
CDR3aa: CASSEGLAGWNEQFF

abundance: NA
v_gene: TRBV4-2
d_gene: NA
j_gene: TRBJ1-5
len: 15
CDR3nt: TGTGCCAGCAGCCAAGATTACTATAGCAATCAGCCCCAGCATTTT
CDR3aa: CASSQDYYSNQPQHF

abundance: few
v_gene: TRBV29-1
d_gene: NA
j_gene: TRBJ1-5
len: 13
CDR3nt: TGCAGCGTTGGAGAGGGGCCCAATCAGCCCCAGCATTTT
CDR3aa: CSVGEGPNQPQHF

abundance: few
v_gene: TRBV4-1
d_gene: NA
j_gene: TRBJ1-2
len: 16
CDR3nt: TGCGCCAGCAGCCTCTTATCGCCTAGGGCCAGGGATGGCTACACCTTC
CDR3aa: CASSLLSPRARDGYTF